Each of the 23 T cell receptor beta chains below was sequenced from the same sample in a study of OX40 agonist ivuxolimab in advanced cancers. Receptors were amplified or captured by the immunoSEQ multiplex PCR assay. Drawn from immuneACCESS, this table holds only the in-frame rearrangements with V and J called that TCRdb kept. Clones are partly lost; checked studies trace under half to an unresolved V gene and leave the rest unexplained. The sample includes 85,000 to 120,000 clones, with 90% observed a single time. The ten largest clones add up to 0.45% to 0.5% of the sample. The material was CD4+ or CD8+ T cells sorted from blood, obtained in a trial of the OX40 agonist ivuxolimab. The receptors originated from an adult with an advanced solid tumor such as melanoma, head and neck, liver or kidney cancer.

This sequence joins TRBV2 and TRBJ1-2, with TRBD1 matching over 7 bases. Germline V gene lookup returns CDR1 SNHLY and CDR2 FYNNEI. V shed 10 bases, J shed 5 bases, and the junction held 10 bases outside the gene matches. This CDR3 comprises 13 residues. The CDR3 nucleotides read TGTGCCACGCGACAGGGCCCCCTGTATGGCTACACCTTC. As protein: CATRQGPLYGYTF.

The V gene is TRBV7-9, the J gene TRBJ1-3; D ambiguous. V shed 3 bases and J shed 4 bases, with 7 bases lying between them. The germline V gene encodes CDR1 SEHNR and CDR2 FQNEAQ (reference sequence). The CDR3 runs 13 residues. CDR3 nucleotides: TGTGCCAGCAGCTTTATGAAGGGAAACACCATATATTTT. Translation: CASSFMKGNTIYF.

J is TRBJ2-5 and V is TRBV5-1; D might be TRBD1 (5 bases). Trimming left V 5 bases short and J 0 bases short, with 14 bases between. Germline CDR1 SGHRS, CDR2 YFSETQ. The CDR3 runs to 15 residues. DNA of the CDR3: TGCGCCAGCAGGACCCAGGGCGGAAACCAAGAGACCCAGTACTTC. Translated, it gives CASRTQGGNQETQYF.

This clone showed up just once. V usage is TRBV7-2 and J usage is TRBJ2-3, with a possible D match to TRBD1 (6 bases). From germline, CDR1 is SGHTA and CDR2 FQGNSA. The ends were cut back, 4 bases at V and 0 bases at J, with 11 bases in the middle. CDR3 length equals 15 residues. The CDR3 here is CASSSDRSSTDTQYF. The CDR3 region has the DNA TGTGCCAGCAGCTCCGACAGGTCTAGCACAGATACGCAGTATTTT.

Details on this clone: Additional DNA sequences in this sample encode the identical CDR3. This chain connects TRBV11-2 to TRBJ2-2, with D unresolved. Per germline, CDR1 SGHAT and CDR2 FQNNGV. The CDR3 has 14 residues. With 1 base removed from V and 2 bases from J, the gap between germline ends came to 5 bases. This CDR3 is CASSLGTNTGELFF. The DNA of the CDR3 is TGTGCCAGCAGCTTAGGAACAAACACCGGGGAGCTGTTTTTT.

V is TRBV7-7 and J is TRBJ2-5; D is possibly TRBD1 (6 bases). Germline-derived CDR1 and CDR2 are SSHAT and FNYEAQ (reference sequence). CDR3 length equals 13 residues. V was pared by 9 bases and J by 2 bases, with 13 bases between. This CDR3 is CASGTGIQETQYF. For the CDR3, the DNA is TGTGCCAGTGGAACAGGGATTCAAGAGACCCAGTACTTC.

The chain joins TRBV9 to TRBJ1-4; 8 bases are a match to TRBD1. This CDR3 comprises 15 residues. Germline CDR1 and CDR2: SGDLS and YYNGEE. J gave up 4 bases and V 4 bases, and 6 bases lay outside the gene matches. CDR3 nucleotide sequence: TGTGCCAGCAGCCATGACAGGGGCGATAATGAAAAACTGTTTTTT. Its protein product is CASSHDRGDNEKLFF.

This chain joins TRBV7-9 and TRBJ2-1, with D unclear. V was trimmed by 6 bases and J by 2 bases, leaving 17 bases between them. This CDR3 has 16 residues. Germline V lookup: CDR1 SEHNR, CDR2 FQNEAQ (reference sequence). CDR3 protein: CASRPTRTQTYNEQFF. In DNA, the CDR3 is TGTGCCAGCAGGCCGACACGTACTCAAACCTACAATGAGCAGTTCTTC.

The J gene is TRBJ2-3, the V gene TRBV9; 8 bases fit TRBD1. After removal of 3 bases from V and 4 bases from J, the junction contained 4 bases not matched to a gene. CDR1 and CDR2 (germline): SGDLS, YYNGEE. The CDR3 is made up of 14 amino acids. This chain's CDR3 is CASSGQGFSDTQYF. CDR3 sequence (DNA): TGTGCCAGCAGCGGACAGGGGTTTTCAGATACGCAGTATTTT.

V is TRBV28 and J is TRBJ2-7; D unclear. The germline V gene encodes CDR1 MDHEN and CDR2 SYDVKM. The CDR3 covers 14 residues. V lost 7 bases to trimming and J lost 3 bases, with 16 bases between them. This chain's CDR3 is CASTSPPQFYEQYF. In DNA form, the CDR3 reads TGTGCCAGCACCAGCCCCCCCCAGTTCTACGAGCAGTACTTC.

The chain links TRBV7-2 to TRBJ1-1, with a weak D call TRBD1 (6 bases). The V gene's germline CDR1 is SGHTA and CDR2 FQGNSA. The CDR3 extends over 15 amino acids. Trimming shortened V by 5 bases and J by 5 bases, and 18 bases separated the two germline ends. DNA of the CDR3: TGTGCCAGCAGCCTCAACCAACAGGGAGGAACTGAAGCTTTCTTT. This translates into CASSLNQQGGTEAFF.

The genes are TRBV28 and TRBJ2-3; D may be TRBD1 (6 bases). Germline V gene lookup returns CDR1 MDHEN and CDR2 SYDVKM. V was trimmed by 4 bases and J by 2 bases, leaving 19 bases between them. This CDR3 is built from 17 residues. CDR3 residues: CASSSAHSGTTTDTQYF. DNA of the CDR3: TGTGCCAGCAGTTCCGCGCACTCCGGGACAACCACAGATACGCAGTATTTT.

This chain uses TRBV27 with TRBJ2-2; D unresolved. Between the trimmed V and J ends, which lost 3 bases and 3 bases, there was a span of 8 bases. Looked up from germline, CDR1 is MNHEY and CDR2 is SMNVEV (reference sequence). The CDR3 is 14 amino acids. The CDR3 DNA follows: TGTGCCAGCAGTTTGCGGATGGACACCGGGGAGCTGTTTTTT. Translation: CASSLRMDTGELFF.

The rearrangement uses TRBV5-1 and TRBJ2-3; 11 nucleotides align to TRBD2. Germline CDR1 is SGHRS and CDR2 is YFSETQ. This CDR3 has 15 amino acids. With V trimmed by 4 bases and J by 8 bases, 9 bases remained unmatched. This chain's CDR3 is CASSTTSGGMVTQYF. Here the CDR3 DNA reads TGCGCCAGCAGCACAACTAGCGGGGGAATGGTTACGCAGTATTTT.

The rearrangement uses TRBV5-6 and TRBJ2-1; 7 nucleotides agree with TRBD2. The CDR3 spans 16 residues. V trimming: 6 bases; J trimming: 0 bases; junction bases outside the gene matches: 9. Germline-derived CDR1 and CDR2 are SGHDT and YYEEEE. CDR3 DNA: TGTGCCAGCAACCCTGGGGGGGGGAGCTCCTACAATGAGCAGTTCTTC. It yields the protein CASNPGGGSSYNEQFF.

V and J are TRBV7-2 and TRBJ2-5, with D perhaps TRBD1 (5 bases). The germline gives CDR1 SGHTA, CDR2 FQGNSA. The CDR3 runs to 14 residues. Trimming took off 2 bases at V and 2 bases at J, with 9 bases between the two ends. In nucleotides, the CDR3 is TGTGCCAGCAGCTTATCACGGACACAAGAGACCCAGTACTTC. Translating it yields CASSLSRTQETQYF.

The chain combines TRBV5-1 with TRBJ1-1; the match to TRBD1 covers 9 bases. Trimming took 1 base from V and 0 from J; bases not matched to a gene: 7. Germline lookup yields CDR1 SGHRS and CDR2 YFSETQ. The CDR3 contains 17 residues. The CDR3 is CASSLQGQGRMNTEAFF. In DNA, the CDR3 is TGCGCCAGCAGCTTGCAGGGACAGGGACGAATGAACACTGAAGCTTTCTTT.

The gene calls are TRBV28 and TRBJ2-7; 11 bases agree with TRBD2. V was pared by 4 bases and J by 6 bases, with 8 bases of the junction left unmatched. This CDR3 region has 15 residues. CDR1 is MDHEN and CDR2 is SYDVKM in the germline V gene. In nucleotides, the CDR3 is TGTGCCAGCAGTTCCCCTCCGCTAGCGGGGGGCGAGCAGTACTTC. The encoded protein is CASSSPPLAGGEQYF. Using reference TRBV28 and TRBJ2-7 for the parts outside the CDR3, the full variable domain is DVKVTQSSRYLVKRTGEKVFLECVQDMDHENMFWYRQDPGLGLRLIYFSYDVKMKEKGDIPEGYSVSREKKERFSLILESASTNQTSMYLCASSSPPLAGGEQYFGPGTRLTVT.

A word on this clone: Other DNA sequences within the sample encode an identical CDR3. V gene TRBV19 combines with J gene TRBJ2-1, with TRBD2 as a possible D gene (6 bases). With 1 base removed from V and 0 bases from J, the gap between germline ends came to 7 bases. CDR3 length equals 15 residues. The V gene's germline CDR1 is LNHDA and CDR2 SQIVND (reference sequence). Here the CDR3 reads CASSIAGGSYNEQFF. In DNA form, the CDR3 reads TGTGCCAGTAGTATAGCCGGGGGCTCCTACAATGAGCAGTTCTTC.

This chain joins TRBV5-1 and TRBJ2-7; D possibly uses TRBD1 or TRBD2 (5 bases each). Trimming removed 2 bases from V and 7 bases from J, with 25 bases in between. Germline V gene sequence: CDR1 SGHRS, CDR2 YFSETQ. This CDR3 is 17 amino acids long. The CDR3 is CASSFLPGEGRFQEQYF. CDR3 coding DNA: TGCGCCAGCAGCTTCCTCCCCGGTGAGGGGCGGTTTCAGGAGCAGTACTTC.

J is TRBJ2-2 and V is TRBV7-6; no definite D call. Per germline, CDR1 SGHVS and CDR2 FNYEAQ. V lost 6 bases to trimming and J lost 3 bases, with 14 bases between them. The CDR3 contains 15 residues. The CDR3 loop is CASSFYLEYTGELFF. CDR3 DNA sequence: TGTGCCAGCAGTTTTTATCTAGAGTACACCGGGGAGCTGTTTTTT.

This chain connects TRBV7-2 to TRBJ1-6; D remains ambiguous. This CDR3 region has 16 residues. Per the germline V gene, CDR1 is SGHTA and CDR2 is FQGNSA. The V end was cut by 1 base, the J end by 6 bases, with 13 bases between. The DNA of the CDR3 is TGTGCCAGCAGCTTAGGGTGGCTAGGTCCTAATTCACCCCTCCACTTT. Amino acids: CASSLGWLGPNSPLHF.

This clone showed up just once. V and J are TRBV11-2 and TRBJ1-3; D is undetermined. Germline V gives CDR1 SGHAT, CDR2 FQNNGV. The CDR3 is 16 residues long. Trimming took off 1 base at V and 0 bases at J, with 10 bases between the two ends. The CDR3 DNA reads as TGTGCCAGCAGCTTAGGAGGATTCTTCTCTGGAAACACCATATATTTT. Protein sequence: CASSLGGFFSGNTIYF.